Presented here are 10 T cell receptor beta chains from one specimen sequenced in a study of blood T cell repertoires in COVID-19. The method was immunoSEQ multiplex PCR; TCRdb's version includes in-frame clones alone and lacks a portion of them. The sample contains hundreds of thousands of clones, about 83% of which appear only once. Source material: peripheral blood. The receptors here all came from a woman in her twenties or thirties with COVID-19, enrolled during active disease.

The CDR3 DNA follows: TGTGCCAGTAGAGAACCTACAGGGGGCAATCAGCCCCAGCATTTT. It yields the protein CASREPTGGNQPQHF. This sequence joins TRBV19 and TRBJ1-5; TRBD1 matches at 7 bases. Unmatched junction bases numbered 7, after V lost 6 bases and J lost 2 bases. The CDR3 is 15 amino acids. In germline, CDR1 is LNHDA, CDR2 SQIVND (reference sequence).

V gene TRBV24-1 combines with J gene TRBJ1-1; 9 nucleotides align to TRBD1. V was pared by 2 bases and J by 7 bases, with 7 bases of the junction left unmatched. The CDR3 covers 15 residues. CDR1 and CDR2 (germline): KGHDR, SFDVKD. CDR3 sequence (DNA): TGTGCCACCAGTGATTCGGGACAGGGTAGAGGTGAAGCTTTCTTT. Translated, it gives CATSDSGQGRGEAFF.

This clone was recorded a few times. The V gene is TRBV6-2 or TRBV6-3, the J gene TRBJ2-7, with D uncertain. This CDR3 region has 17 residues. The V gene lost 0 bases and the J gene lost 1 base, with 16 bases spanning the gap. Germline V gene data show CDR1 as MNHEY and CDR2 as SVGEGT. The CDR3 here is CASSYSPEPLISYEQYF. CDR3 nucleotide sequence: TGTGCCAGCAGTTACTCCCCAGAACCCCTGATATCCTACGAGCAGTACTTC.

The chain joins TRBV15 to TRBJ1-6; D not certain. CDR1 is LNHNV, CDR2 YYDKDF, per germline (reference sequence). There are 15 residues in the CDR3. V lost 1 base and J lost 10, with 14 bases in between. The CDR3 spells CATSRGQAGGSPLHF. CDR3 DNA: TGTGCCACCAGCAGAGGTCAGGCGGGCGGATCACCCCTCCACTTT.

The DNA of the CDR3 is TGCGCCAGCAGCCATGATGCGGAAGGCTACACCTTC. Residues: CASSHDAEGYTF. V is TRBV4-3 and J is TRBJ1-2; no reliable D call. Germline V gene sequence: CDR1 LGHNA, CDR2 YSLEER. This CDR3 region has 12 residues. V lost 3 bases and J lost 8, with 10 bases in between.

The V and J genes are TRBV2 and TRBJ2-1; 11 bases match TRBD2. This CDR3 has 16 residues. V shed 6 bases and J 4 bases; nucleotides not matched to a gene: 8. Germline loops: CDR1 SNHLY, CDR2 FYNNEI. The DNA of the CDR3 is TGTGCCAGCAGGACAACTAGCGGGGGATCTTACAATGAGCAGTTCTTC. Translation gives CASRTTSGGSYNEQFF.

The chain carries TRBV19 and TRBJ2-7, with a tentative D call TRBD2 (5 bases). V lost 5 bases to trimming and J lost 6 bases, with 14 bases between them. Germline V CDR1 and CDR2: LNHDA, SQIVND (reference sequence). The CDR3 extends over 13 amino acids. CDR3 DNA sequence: TGTGCCAGTAGTTACTTACTAGATCGCGAGCAGTACTTC. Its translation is CASSYLLDREQYF. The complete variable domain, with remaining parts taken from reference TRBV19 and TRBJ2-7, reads DGGITQSPKYLFRKEGQNVTLSCEQNLNHDAMYWYRQDPGQGLRLIYYSQIVNDFQKGDIAEGYSVSREKKESFPLTVTSAQKNPTAFYLCASSYLLDREQYFGPGTRLTVT.

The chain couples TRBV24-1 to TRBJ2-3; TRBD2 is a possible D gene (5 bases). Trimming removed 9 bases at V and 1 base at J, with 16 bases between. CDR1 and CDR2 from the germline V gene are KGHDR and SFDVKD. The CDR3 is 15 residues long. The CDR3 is CATSARVAGTDTQYF. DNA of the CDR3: TGTGCCACCTCCGCGAGGGTCGCTGGCACAGATACGCAGTATTTT.

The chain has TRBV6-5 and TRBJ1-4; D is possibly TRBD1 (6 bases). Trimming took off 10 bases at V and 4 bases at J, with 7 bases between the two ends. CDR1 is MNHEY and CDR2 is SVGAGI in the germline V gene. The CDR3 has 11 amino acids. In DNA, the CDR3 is TGTGCCACACAGGGTAATGAAAAACTGTTTTTT. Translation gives CATQGNEKLFF.

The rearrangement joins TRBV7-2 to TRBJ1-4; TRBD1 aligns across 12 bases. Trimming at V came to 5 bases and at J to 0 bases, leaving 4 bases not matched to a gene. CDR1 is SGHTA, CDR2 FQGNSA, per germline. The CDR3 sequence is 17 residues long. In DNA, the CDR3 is TGTGCCAGCAGCCAGGGACAGGGGGCCTCAACTAATGAAAAACTGTTTTTT. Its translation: CASSQGQGASTNEKLFF.